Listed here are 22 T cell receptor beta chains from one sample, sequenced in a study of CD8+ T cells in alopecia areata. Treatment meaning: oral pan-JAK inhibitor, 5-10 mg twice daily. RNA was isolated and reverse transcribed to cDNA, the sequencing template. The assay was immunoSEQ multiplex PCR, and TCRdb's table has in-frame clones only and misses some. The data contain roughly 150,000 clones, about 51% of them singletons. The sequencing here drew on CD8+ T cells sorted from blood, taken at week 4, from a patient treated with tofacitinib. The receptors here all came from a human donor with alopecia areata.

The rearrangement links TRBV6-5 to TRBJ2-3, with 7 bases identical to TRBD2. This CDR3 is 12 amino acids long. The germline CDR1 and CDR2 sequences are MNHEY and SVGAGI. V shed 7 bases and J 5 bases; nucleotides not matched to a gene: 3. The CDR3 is CASTSGGDTQYF. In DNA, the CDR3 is TGTGCCAGCACTTCGGGGGGAGATACGCAGTATTTT.

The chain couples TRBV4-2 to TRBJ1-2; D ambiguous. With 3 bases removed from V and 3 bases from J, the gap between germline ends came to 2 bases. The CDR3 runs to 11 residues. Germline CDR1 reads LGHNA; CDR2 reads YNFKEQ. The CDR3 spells CASSHDYGYTF. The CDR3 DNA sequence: TGTGCCAGCAGCCATGACTATGGCTACACCTTC.

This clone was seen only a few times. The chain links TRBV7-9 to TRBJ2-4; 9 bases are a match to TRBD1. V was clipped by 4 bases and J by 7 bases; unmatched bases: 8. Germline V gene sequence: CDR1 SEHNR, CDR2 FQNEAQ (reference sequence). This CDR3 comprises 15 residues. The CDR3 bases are TGTGCCAGCAGCTCACCGGGACAGGGCTCTAACATTCAGTACTTC. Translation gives CASSSPGQGSNIQYF.

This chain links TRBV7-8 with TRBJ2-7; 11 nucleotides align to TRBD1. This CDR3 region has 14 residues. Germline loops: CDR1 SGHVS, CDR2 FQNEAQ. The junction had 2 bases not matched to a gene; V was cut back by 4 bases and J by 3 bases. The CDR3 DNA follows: TGTGCCAGCAGCTCGGACAGGGGGCTCTACGAGCAGTACTTC. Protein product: CASSSDRGLYEQYF.

CDR3 amino acids: CASSNTPGGPQHF. In DNA, the CDR3 is TGTGCCAGTAGCAATACTCCGGGGGGGCCCCAGCATTTT. The chain recombines TRBV19 with TRBJ1-5; D might be TRBD1 (5 bases). Trimming cost V 6 bases and J 9 bases, with 15 bases left between them. There are 13 residues in the CDR3. Germline-derived CDR1 and CDR2 are LNHDA and SQIVND (reference sequence).

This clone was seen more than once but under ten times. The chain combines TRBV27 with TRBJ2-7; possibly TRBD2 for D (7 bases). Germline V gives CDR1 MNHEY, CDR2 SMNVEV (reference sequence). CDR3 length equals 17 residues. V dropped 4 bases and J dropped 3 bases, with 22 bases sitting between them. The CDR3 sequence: CASSSPHGGRGVYEQYF. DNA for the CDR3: TGTGCCAGCAGTTCACCCCACGGGGGGCGCGGTGTCTACGAGCAGTACTTC.

The CDR3 here is CASPGDRVRAHGYTF. The CDR3 coding sequence is TGTGCCAGCCCGGGTGACCGGGTTCGGGCCCATGGCTACACCTTC. The chain has TRBV2 and TRBJ1-2, with unresolved D. Per the germline V gene, CDR1 is SNHLY and CDR2 is FYNNEI. This CDR3 has 15 residues. V shed 8 bases and J shed 6 bases, with 22 bases lying between them.

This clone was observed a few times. In nucleotides, the CDR3 is TGCGCCAGCAGTCAACTAGCGACAGGGCCTAAGAACACTGAAGCTTTCTTT. This gives the protein CASSQLATGPKNTEAFF. V gene TRBV23-1 combines with J gene TRBJ1-1; 7 positions match TRBD1. TRBV23-1 is sorted into the ORF group, with uncertain function. The CDR3 totals 17 residues. V shed 2 bases and J 1 base; nucleotides not matched to a gene: 10.

CDR3 nucleotides: TGTGCCAGCAGTCCAAGCCCCAGGGCCGGGGCCAACGTCCTGACTTTC. Translation gives CASSPSPRAGANVLTF. The rearrangement links TRBV7-6 to TRBJ2-6; D is possibly TRBD1 (5 bases). Trimming pared 6 bases from V and 4 bases from J, leaving 16 bases between. CDR3 length: 16 residues. Looked up from germline, CDR1 is SGHVS and CDR2 is FNYEAQ.

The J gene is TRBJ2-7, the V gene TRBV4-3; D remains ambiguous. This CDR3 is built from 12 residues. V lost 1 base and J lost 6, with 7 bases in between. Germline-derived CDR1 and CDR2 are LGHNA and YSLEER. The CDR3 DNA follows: TGCGCCAGCAGCCAAGGGGAAGGCGAGCAGTACTTC. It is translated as CASSQGEGEQYF.

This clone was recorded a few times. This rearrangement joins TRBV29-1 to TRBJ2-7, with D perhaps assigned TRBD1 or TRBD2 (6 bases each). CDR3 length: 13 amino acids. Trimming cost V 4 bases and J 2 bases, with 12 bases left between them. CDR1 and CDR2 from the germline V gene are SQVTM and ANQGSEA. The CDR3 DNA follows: TGCAGCGTTGTAGGGGGACTCACCTACGAGCAGTACTTC. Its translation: CSVVGGLTYEQYF.

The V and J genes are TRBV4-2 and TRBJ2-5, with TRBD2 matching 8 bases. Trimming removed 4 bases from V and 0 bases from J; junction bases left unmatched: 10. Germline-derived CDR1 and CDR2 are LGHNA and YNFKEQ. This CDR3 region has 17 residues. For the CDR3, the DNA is TGTGCCAGCAGCCTCCTAGCGGGTAAAGACTACCAAGAGACCCAGTACTTC. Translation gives CASSLLAGKDYQETQYF.

The CDR3 coding sequence is TGTGCCAGTACCACGGGGGGATATAGCAATCAGCCCCAGCATTTT. It is translated as CASTTGGYSNQPQHF. The V and J genes are TRBV19 and TRBJ1-5; D is perhaps TRBD1 (5 bases). V was shortened by 7 bases and J by 0 bases, with 13 bases between the two germline ends. The CDR3 is made up of 15 amino acids. The germline V gene has CDR1 LNHDA and CDR2 SQIVND (reference sequence).

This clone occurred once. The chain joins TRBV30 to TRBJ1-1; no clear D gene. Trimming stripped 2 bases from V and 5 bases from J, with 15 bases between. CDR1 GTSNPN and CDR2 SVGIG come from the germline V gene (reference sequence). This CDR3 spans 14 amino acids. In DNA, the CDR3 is TGTGCCTGGAGTTATGAGGATGGGAGGACTGAAGCTTTCTTT. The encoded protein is CAWSYEDGRTEAFF.

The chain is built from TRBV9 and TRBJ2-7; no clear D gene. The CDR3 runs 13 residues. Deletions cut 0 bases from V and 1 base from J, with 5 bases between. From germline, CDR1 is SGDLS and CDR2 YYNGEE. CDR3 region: CASSVEASYEQYF. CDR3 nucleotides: TGTGCCAGCAGCGTAGAAGCATCCTACGAGCAGTACTTC.

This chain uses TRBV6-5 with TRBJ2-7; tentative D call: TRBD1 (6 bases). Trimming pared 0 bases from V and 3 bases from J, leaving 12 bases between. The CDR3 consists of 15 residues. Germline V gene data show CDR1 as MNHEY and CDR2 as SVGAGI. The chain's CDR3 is CASSYSNSGHYEQYF. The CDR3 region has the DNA TGTGCCAGCAGTTACTCGAATTCGGGACACTACGAGCAGTACTTC.

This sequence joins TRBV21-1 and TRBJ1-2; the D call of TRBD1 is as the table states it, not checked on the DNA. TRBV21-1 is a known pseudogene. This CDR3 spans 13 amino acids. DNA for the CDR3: TGTGCCAGCAGTTTGGGACAAACCTATGGCTACACCTTC. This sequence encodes CASSLGQTYGYTF.

The CDR3 here is CASSAGYNEQFF. DNA of the CDR3: TGTGCCAGCAGCGCAGGGTACAATGAGCAGTTCTTC. The V gene is TRBV5-6, the J gene TRBJ2-1; a weak D match, TRBD1 (5 bases). CDR1 and CDR2 (germline): SGHDT, YYEEEE. The CDR3 has 12 residues. V gave up 4 bases and J gave up 4 bases, with 6 bases separating them.

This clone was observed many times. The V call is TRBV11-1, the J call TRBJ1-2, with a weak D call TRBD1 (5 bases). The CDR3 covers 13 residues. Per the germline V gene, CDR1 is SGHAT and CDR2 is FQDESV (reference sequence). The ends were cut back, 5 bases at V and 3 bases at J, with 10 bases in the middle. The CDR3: CASSATADYGYTF. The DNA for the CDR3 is TGTGCCAGCAGCGCGACAGCGGACTATGGCTACACCTTC. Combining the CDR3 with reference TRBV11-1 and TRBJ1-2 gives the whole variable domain EAEVAQSPRYKITEKSQAVAFWCDPISGHATLYWYRQILGQGPELLVQFQDESVVDDSQLPKDRFSAERLKGVDSTLKIQPAELGDSAMYLCASSATADYGYTFGSGTRLTVV.

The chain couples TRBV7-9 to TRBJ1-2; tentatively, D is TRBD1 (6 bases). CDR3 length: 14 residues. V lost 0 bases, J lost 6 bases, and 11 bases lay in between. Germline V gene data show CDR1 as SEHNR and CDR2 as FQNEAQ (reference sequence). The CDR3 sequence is CASSLAGAGDGYTF. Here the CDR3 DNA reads TGTGCCAGCAGCTTAGCAGGGGCAGGGGATGGCTACACCTTC.

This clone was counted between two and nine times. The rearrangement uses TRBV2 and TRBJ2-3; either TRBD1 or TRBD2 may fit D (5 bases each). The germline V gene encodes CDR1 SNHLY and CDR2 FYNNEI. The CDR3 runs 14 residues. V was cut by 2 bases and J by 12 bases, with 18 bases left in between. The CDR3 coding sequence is TGTGCCAGCAGTGAATATCTTATGGGGGACGACCAGTATTTT. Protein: CASSEYLMGDDQYF.

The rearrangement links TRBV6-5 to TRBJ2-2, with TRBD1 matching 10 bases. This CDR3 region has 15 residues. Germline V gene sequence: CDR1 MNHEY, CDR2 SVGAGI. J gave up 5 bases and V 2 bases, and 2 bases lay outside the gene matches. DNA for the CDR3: TGTGCCAGCAGTTACGGGACAGGGGATACCGGGGAGCTGTTTTTT. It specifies CASSYGTGDTGELFF.